Listed here are 18 T cell receptor beta chains from one sample, sequenced in a study of cytomegalovirus exposure and HLA in healthy donors. PCR primers comprised 60 Vbeta and 13 Jbeta primers. TCRdb's copy holds only in-frame clones and misses some; the assay was immunoSEQ multiplex PCR. The sample has 100,000 to 150,000 clones; about 73% are singletons. The sample was PBMCs. The receptor source for this set is a woman between 50 and 59 years old in good health and CMV-seropositive.

The chain joins TRBV2 to TRBJ2-5, with 7 bases that match TRBD1. The CDR3 is 16 residues long. V was pared by 7 bases and J by 0 bases, with 11 bases of the junction left unmatched. From germline, CDR1 is SNHLY and CDR2 FYNNEI. The CDR3 reads CASNNRDRQYQETQYF. The CDR3 DNA reads as TGTGCCAGCAATAACCGGGACAGACAGTACCAAGAGACCCAGTACTTC. Filled out from reference TRBV2 and TRBJ2-5, the complete variable domain reads EPEVTQTPSHQVTQMGQEVILRCVPISNHLYFYWYRQILGQKVEFLVSFYNNEISEKSEIFDDQFSVERPDGSNFTLKIRSTKLEDSAMYFCASNNRDRQYQETQYFGPGTRLLVL.

The rearrangement uses TRBV7-9 and TRBJ1-2; 9 bases fit TRBD1. After removal of 2 bases from V and 8 bases from J, the junction contained 6 bases not matched to a gene. The length of the CDR3 is 14 residues. Germline V gene sequence: CDR1 SEHNR, CDR2 FQNEAQ (reference sequence). The CDR3 sequence is CASSLRDRDNGYTF. CDR3 DNA: TGTGCCAGCAGCTTAAGGGACAGGGATAACGGCTACACCTTC.

The rearrangement joins TRBV2 to TRBJ1-5; no firm D call. Trimming cost V 2 bases and J 8 bases, with 13 bases left between them. The germline V gene encodes CDR1 SNHLY and CDR2 FYNNEI. The CDR3 extends over 14 amino acids. Here the CDR3 reads CASSENRGPEPQHF. The DNA of the CDR3 is TGTGCCAGCAGTGAAAATCGGGGTCCGGAGCCCCAGCATTTT.

The chain carries TRBV2 and TRBJ2-1; a possible D gene is TRBD2 (5 bases). The germline V and J ends were trimmed by 5 bases and 10 bases, with 15 bases remaining between them. Looked up from germline, CDR1 is SNHLY and CDR2 is FYNNEI. The CDR3 extends over 13 amino acids. The CDR3, as DNA: TGTGCCAGCAGTAGGGAGACTAAAAGCGAGCAGTTCTTC. Encoded protein: CASSRETKSEQFF.

This clone has just a few counts. The rearrangement uses TRBV6-4 and TRBJ2-3; the D is unclear. This CDR3 comprises 14 residues. Germline V lookup: CDR1 MRHNA, CDR2 SNTAGT. The V end was cut by 3 bases, the J end by 6 bases, with 13 bases between. CDR3 in amino acids: CASSEQLGPDTQYF. In DNA form, the CDR3 reads TGTGCCAGCAGTGAACAGTTAGGCCCGGATACGCAGTATTTT.

The chain combines TRBV19 with TRBJ1-6; possible D gene TRBD1, 6 bases. The ends were cut back, 3 bases at V and 7 bases at J, with 16 bases in the middle. Germline-derived CDR1 and CDR2 are LNHDA and SQIVND (reference sequence). The length of the CDR3 is 16 residues. The CDR3 DNA is TGTGCCAGTAGTATTGGTTGGGGGCGAGAAAATTCACCCCTCCACTTT. Its protein product is CASSIGWGRENSPLHF.

The V gene is TRBV5-1, the J gene TRBJ2-2; 9 bases fit TRBD1. The J segment lost 4 bases and the V segment lost 3 bases, leaving 1 base of the junction unmatched. Germline V gene lookup returns CDR1 SGHRS and CDR2 YFSETQ. The CDR3 consists of 14 residues. This CDR3 is CASSWGQGTGELFF. In DNA form, the CDR3 reads TGCGCCAGCAGCTGGGGACAGGGCACCGGGGAGCTGTTTTTT.

The chain carries TRBV7-9 and TRBJ1-1, with D tentatively TRBD1 (5 bases). The CDR3 consists of 15 residues. V lost 5 bases, J lost 6 bases, and 19 bases lay in between. The germline gives CDR1 SEHNR, CDR2 FQNEAQ (reference sequence). CDR3 residues: CASSRSGGVVPEAFF. CDR3 sequence (DNA): TGTGCCAGCAGCCGGTCGGGGGGTGTCGTGCCTGAAGCTTTCTTT.

This clone has just a few counts. The rearrangement uses TRBV18 and TRBJ2-1; 7 bases are a match to TRBD1. The CDR3 length is 14 residues. With V trimmed by 2 bases and J by 6 bases, 4 bases remained unmatched. Germline V gene sequence: CDR1 KGHSH, CDR2 LQKENI. CDR3 bases: TGTGCCAGCTCACCATCGAGGGGGCTCAATGAGCAGTTCTTC. Its translation: CASSPSRGLNEQFF.

The V and J genes are TRBV19 and TRBJ1-1, with D perhaps TRBD1 (6 bases). Looked up from germline, CDR1 is LNHDA and CDR2 is SQIVND (reference sequence). V gave up 4 bases and J gave up 6 bases, with 18 bases separating them. This CDR3 spans 15 amino acids. The CDR3 nucleotides are TGTGCCAGTAGTACAATAAAACAGGGTCGCGCTGAAGCTTTCTTT. This sequence encodes CASSTIKQGRAEAFF. Complete variable domain (other parts from reference TRBV19 and TRBJ1-1): DGGITQSPKYLFRKEGQNVTLSCEQNLNHDAMYWYRQDPGQGLRLIYYSQIVNDFQKGDIAEGYSVSREKKESFPLTVTSAQKNPTAFYLCASSTIKQGRAEAFFGQGTRLTVV.

This clone has more than one count but fewer than ten. This rearrangement joins TRBV7-6 to TRBJ2-1, with D possibly matching TRBD2 (5 bases). CDR1 and CDR2 from the germline V gene are SGHVS and FNYEAQ. Deletions cut 1 base from V and 9 bases from J, with 10 bases between. This CDR3 has 13 residues. The CDR3 is CASSLVRGGEQFF. The CDR3, as DNA: TGTGCCAGCAGCTTAGTTCGTGGAGGTGAGCAGTTCTTC.

The chain is built from TRBV30 and TRBJ1-2; a weak D match, TRBD1 (5 bases). Trimming removed 4 bases at V and 1 base at J, with 13 bases between. Germline lookup yields CDR1 GTSNPN and CDR2 SVGIG (reference sequence). The CDR3 contains 14 residues. CDR3: CAWTSRQINYGYTF. CDR3 nucleotide sequence: TGTGCCTGGACATCTCGACAGATTAACTATGGCTACACCTTC.

The chain uses TRBV5-1 and TRBJ2-2; D gene unclear. The CDR3 contains 16 residues. Germline values: CDR1 SGHRS, CDR2 YFSETQ. The V and J ends lost 2 bases and 6 bases respectively, with 17 bases between them. CDR3 DNA sequence: TGCGCCAGCAGCTTCCGTCAGGCCGTTGAATCCGGGGAGCTGTTTTTT. Its protein product is CASSFRQAVESGELFF. Drawing the rest from reference TRBV5-1 and TRBJ2-2, the complete variable domain is KAGVTQTPRYLIKTRGQQVTLSCSPISGHRSVSWYQQTPGQGLQFLFEYFSETQRNKGNFPGRFSGRQFSNSRSEMNVSTLELGDSALYLCASSFRQAVESGELFFGEGSRLTVL.

The V gene is TRBV10-3, the J gene TRBJ2-7; TRBD2 matches at 7 bases. Losses at the gene ends were 0 bases for V and 6 bases for J; bases not matched to a gene: 5. The germline gives CDR1 ENHRY, CDR2 SYGVKD. The CDR3 totals 14 residues. The CDR3 DNA sequence: TGTGCCATCAGTGAGTCGTCAGGGAGGGGCGAGCAGTACTTC. Its translation is CAISESSGRGEQYF.

This rearrangement joins TRBV6-1 to TRBJ2-1; 8 positions agree with TRBD2. V was clipped by 5 bases and J by 9 bases; unmatched bases: 9. This CDR3 contains 14 residues. Germline CDR1 reads MNHNS; CDR2 reads SASEGT. In DNA form, the CDR3 reads TGTGCCAGCAGTTTCGGGGGGGCCTCGGTTGAGCAGTTCTTC. It yields the protein CASSFGGASVEQFF.

This CDR3 reads CAISESNSHGYTF. The CDR3 region has the DNA TGTGCCATCAGTGAGTCCAACAGTCATGGCTACACCTTC. The chain uses TRBV10-3 and TRBJ1-2; D is unresolved. CDR1 is ENHRY, CDR2 SYGVKD, per germline. Deletions cut 0 bases from V and 6 bases from J, with 8 bases between. The CDR3 has 13 residues.

The chain joins TRBV15 to TRBJ2-5, with 8 bases identical to TRBD2. The CDR3 runs to 15 residues. The J segment lost 4 bases and the V segment lost 1 base, leaving 5 bases of the junction unmatched. CDR1 and CDR2 from the germline V gene are LNHNV and YYDKDF (reference sequence). DNA of the CDR3: TGTGCCACCAGCAGAGGAGGCCTAGCGGGAGAGACCCAGTACTTC. This translates into CATSRGGLAGETQYF.

This clone was seen once. The chain links TRBV7-8 to TRBJ1-2, with TRBD1 as a possible D gene (6 bases). Trimming took 6 bases from V and 8 from J, leaving 10 bases between them. The CDR3 is 11 amino acids. Looked up from germline, CDR1 is SGHVS and CDR2 is FQNEAQ. The DNA of the CDR3 is TGTGCCAGCAGTAGGGGGAGCGGCTACACCTTC. This translates into CASSRGSGYTF.